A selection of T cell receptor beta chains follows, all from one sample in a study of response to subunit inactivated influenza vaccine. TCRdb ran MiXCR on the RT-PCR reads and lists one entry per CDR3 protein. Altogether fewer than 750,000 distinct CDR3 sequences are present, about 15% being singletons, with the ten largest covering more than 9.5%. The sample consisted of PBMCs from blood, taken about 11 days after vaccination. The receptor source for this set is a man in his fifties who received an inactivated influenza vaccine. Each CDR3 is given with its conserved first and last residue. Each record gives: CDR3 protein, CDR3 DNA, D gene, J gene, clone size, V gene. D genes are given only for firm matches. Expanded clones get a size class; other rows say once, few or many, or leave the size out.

CDR3: CASSPGKGVYNEQFF
DNA: TGCGCCAGCAGCCCGGGAAAGGGCGTTTACAATGAGCAGTTCTTC
D: -
J: TRBJ2-1
size: once
V: TRBV4-1

CDR3: CASRPTSGIPSEQYF
DNA: TGTGCCAGCAGACCAACTAGCGGGATCCCCTCCGAGCAGTACTTC
D: TRBD2
J: TRBJ2-7
size: -
V: TRBV6-1

CDR3: CASSSGQGKTQYF
DNA: TGTGCCAGCAGCTCGGGACAGGGAAAGACCCAGTACTTC
D: TRBD1
J: TRBJ2-5
size: -
V: TRBV7-2

CDR3: CASSLRVVGYNEQFF
DNA: TGTGCCAGCAGCTTGAGGGTAGTTGGCTACAATGAGCAGTTCTTC
D: -
J: TRBJ2-1
size: many
V: TRBV7-8

CDR3: CASSYDGREVKLFF
DNA: TGTGCCAGCAGCTATGATGGCAGGGAGGTAAAACTGTTTTTT
D: -
J: TRBJ1-4
size: few
V: TRBV7-9

CDR3: CSARDGKGAGELFF
DNA: TGCAGTGCTAGAGATGGGAAGGGTGCCGGGGAGCTGTTTTTT
D: -
J: TRBJ2-2
size: -
V: TRBV20-1

CDR3: CSETGNTEAFF
DNA: TGCAGTGAAACAGGGAACACTGAAGCTTTCTTT
D: -
J: TRBJ1-1
size: -
V: TRBV20-1

CDR3: CASTRRAGKTGELFF
DNA: TGTGCCAGCACCCGTCGAGCGGGGAAAACCGGGGAGCTGTTTTTT
D: TRBD2
J: TRBJ2-2
size: -
V: TRBV6-1

CDR3: CATSLGDMNTGELFF
DNA: TGTGCCACCAGCCTGGGGGACATGAACACCGGGGAGCTGTTTTTT
D: -
J: TRBJ2-2
size: -
V: TRBV15

CDR3: CASSLGGRGRIGELFF
DNA: TGTGCCAGCAGTTTAGGGGGTCGGGGGCGCATCGGGGAGCTGTTTTTT
D: -
J: TRBJ2-2
size: -
V: TRBV28

CDR3: CSAGAAGLYEQYF
DNA: TGCAGTGCTGGAGCTGCGGGGTTATACGAGCAGTACTTC
D: -
J: TRBJ2-7
size: few
V: TRBV20-1

CDR3: CASSYLPQGGSYEQYF
DNA: TGTGCCAGCAGTTACTTACCTCAGGGGGGCTCCTACGAGCAGTACTTC
D: -
J: TRBJ2-7
size: few
V: TRBV6-5

CDR3: CASSRDFNNEQFF
DNA: TGTGCCAGCAGCCGGGACTTTAACAATGAGCAGTTCTTC
D: -
J: TRBJ2-1
size: -
V: TRBV3-1

CDR3: CASSDAGVTGELFF
DNA: TGTGCCAGCAGTGACGCAGGGGTAACGGGGGAGCTGTTTTTT
D: -
J: TRBJ2-2
size: few
V: TRBV28

CDR3: CASSQAGQAQYF
DNA: TGCGCCAGCAGCCAAGCGGGACAGGCCCAGTACTTC
D: TRBD1
J: TRBJ2-5
size: -
V: TRBV4-1

CDR3: CSALTSGASDTQYF
DNA: TGCAGTGCCCTGACTAGCGGGGCATCAGATACGCAGTATTTT
D: TRBD2
J: TRBJ2-3
size: -
V: TRBV20-1

CDR3: CASSLQGAPRMNTEASF
DNA: TGTGCCAGCAGCTTACAGGGGGCGCCCCGAATGAACACTGAAGCTTCCTTT
D: TRBD1
J: TRBJ1-1
size: once
V: TRBV7-2

CDR3: CSASPGRADTQYF
DNA: TGCAGTGCTTCCCCGGGGAGGGCTGATACGCAGTATTTT
D: TRBD2
J: TRBJ2-3
size: -
V: TRBV20-1

CDR3: CSVEVGQTNYGYTF
DNA: TGCAGCGTTGAAGTCGGGCAGACTAACTATGGCTACACCTTC
D: -
J: TRBJ1-2
size: few
V: TRBV29-1

CDR3: CASSLGGNSYEQYF
DNA: TGTGCCAGCAGTTTGGGGGGGAACAGCTACGAGCAGTACTTC
D: TRBD2
J: TRBJ2-7
size: many
V: TRBV5-1

CDR3: CASSLSHSLNEKLFF
DNA: TGCGCCAGCAGCTTGAGTCACTCCCTTAATGAAAAACTGTTTTTT
D: -
J: TRBJ1-4
size: -
V: TRBV5-1

CDR3: CASSLIRGLNSYNEQFF
DNA: TGTGCCAGCAGCTTGATTCGGGGCCTCAACTCCTACAATGAGCAGTTCTTC
D: -
J: TRBJ2-1
size: -
V: TRBV5-6

CDR3: CSVDGQGASGYTF
DNA: TGCAGCGTTGATGGACAGGGGGCCTCTGGCTACACCTTC
D: TRBD1
J: TRBJ1-2
size: -
V: TRBV29-1

CDR3: CASSMGLVTYEQYF
DNA: TGTGCCAGCAGCATGGGACTAGTTACCTACGAGCAGTACTTC
D: TRBD2
J: TRBJ2-7
size: few
V: TRBV9

CDR3: CASSRIPPTGGGEQYF
DNA: TGTGCCAGCAGTCGAATCCCCCCGACAGGGGGCGGCGAGCAGTACTTC
D: TRBD1
J: TRBJ2-7
size: -
V: TRBV6-1

CDR3: CSARAFDRNQETQYF
DNA: TGCAGTGCTAGAGCTTTTGACAGGAACCAAGAGACCCAGTACTTC
D: -
J: TRBJ2-5
size: few
V: TRBV20-1

CDR3: CSARDSRGLSNQPQHF
DNA: TGCAGTGCTAGAGATAGCAGGGGGCTTAGCAATCAGCCCCAGCATTTT
D: TRBD1
J: TRBJ1-5
size: -
V: TRBV20-1

CDR3: CASSRTGGDEKLFF
DNA: TGTGCCAGCAGTCGCACAGGGGGCGACGAAAAACTGTTTTTT
D: TRBD1
J: TRBJ1-4
size: few
V: TRBV6-2/TRBV6-3

CDR3: CASSNTGPNYGYTF
DNA: TGTGCCAGCAGTAATACCGGGCCTAACTATGGCTACACCTTC
D: -
J: TRBJ1-2
size: few
V: TRBV12-3/TRBV12-4

CDR3: CASSWRPNTEAFF
DNA: TGTGCCAGCAGTTGGAGGCCGAACACTGAAGCTTTCTTT
D: -
J: TRBJ1-1
size: -
V: TRBV12-3/TRBV12-4

CDR3: CASSPGTHQETQYF
DNA: TGTGCCAGCAGTCCGGGGACACACCAAGAGACCCAGTACTTC
D: -
J: TRBJ2-5
size: many
V: TRBV5-1

CDR3: CSVKRDGDNSPLHF
DNA: TGCAGCGTAAAAAGGGACGGGGATAATTCACCCCTCCACTTT
D: -
J: TRBJ1-6
size: few
V: TRBV29-1

CDR3: CASRPLDRGLADTQYF
DNA: TGTGCCAGCAGACCTCTGGACAGGGGGCTGGCAGATACGCAGTATTTT
D: TRBD1
J: TRBJ2-3
size: few
V: TRBV6-1